This paragraph reports one T cell receptor beta chain. Its antigen is not identified. The data derive from a study of cytomegalovirus exposure and HLA in healthy donors. General study points: Most TCR sequences showed up rarely, but some public TCRs showed up in many donors. The Asian-associated ancestry cluster reportedly had fewer N-insertions than the 666-donor mean in a later analysis.

The PCR had 60 Vbeta and 13 Jbeta primers. Original handling: It was a later analysis that counted approximately 81 million unique TCR beta chains, of which approximately 9.9 million were shared. Assay used: immunoSEQ multiplex PCR; TCRdb lists only in-frame clones, some missing. V, J and clone size are taken as reported in that table, and D and trimming were inferred from the DNA itself. Counted here are around 120,000 clones, 74% occurring once; the ten biggest clones make up more than 2%. The sequenced sample consisted of PBMCs. The receptor was isolated from a man in his forties or fifties in good health and CMV-seropositive.

The CDR3 bases are TGTGCCAGCAGTGGTGCGGCAGAAAGCACAGATACGCAGTATTTT. This codes for CASSGAAESTDTQYF. This chain links TRBV2 with TRBJ2-3; D is undetermined. V lost 4 bases to trimming and J lost 0 bases, with 11 bases between them. CDR3 length: 15 amino acids. Germline V lookup: CDR1 SNHLY, CDR2 FYNNEI.